Listed here is a single TCR beta chain. The authors reverse transcribed roughly 0.5 to 1 ug RNA with random hexamers. The amplification used immunoSEQ multiplex PCR on TCR beta CDR3; it spanned 54 Vbeta and 13 Jbeta. TCRdb reanalysed the immunoSEQ multiplex PCR reads using MiXCR and keeps one entry per CDR3 protein. The sample lists roughly 200,000 distinct CDR3 sequences, just under 95% occurring once. CDR3 size: 13 residues. The V gene lost 6 bases and the J gene lost 4 bases, with 11 bases spanning the gap. Germline-derived CDR1 and CDR2 are MDHEN and SYDVKM. The study sequenced TCR beta in blood CD8+ and CD4+ T cells. Bulk CD8+ and CD4+ cells came from magnetic negative isolation; CD8+ TEMRA by FACS. The sample is drawn from a study of CD8 T cells in Susac syndrome.

The sequence came from a human donor with Susac syndrome. The chain recombines TRBV28 with TRBJ2-3; D not certain. Material for sequencing was CD4+ T cells from PBMCs. CDR3 region: CASRLVGSDTQYF. For the CDR3, the DNA is TGTGCCAGCAGACTTGTGGGGTCAGATACGCAGTATTTT. The full variable domain, in which reference TRBV28 and TRBJ2-3 provide the parts outside the CDR3, is DVKVTQSSRYLVKRTGEKVFLECVQDMDHENMFWYRQDPGLGLRLIYFSYDVKMKEKGDIPEGYSVSREKKERFSLILESASTNQTSMYLCASRLVGSDTQYFGPGTRLTVL.